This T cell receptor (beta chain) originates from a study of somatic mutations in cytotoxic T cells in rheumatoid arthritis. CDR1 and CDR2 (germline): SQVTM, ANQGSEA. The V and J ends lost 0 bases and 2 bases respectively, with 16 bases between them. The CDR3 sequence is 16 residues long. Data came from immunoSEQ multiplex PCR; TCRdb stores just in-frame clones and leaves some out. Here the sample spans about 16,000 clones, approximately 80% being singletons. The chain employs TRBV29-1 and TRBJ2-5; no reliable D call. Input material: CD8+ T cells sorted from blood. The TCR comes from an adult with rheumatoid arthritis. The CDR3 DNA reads TGCAGCGTTGAAGATTTGCCCAGTGGAAGTCAAGAGACCCAGTACTTC. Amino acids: CSVEDLPSGSQETQYF.